Sequencing of this T cell receptor (beta chain) was carried out in a study of Ad26.COV2.S vaccination and SARS-CoV-2 variants. The overall study: A participant enrolled in the COV1001 Ad26.COV2.S trial arm provided the sample. Once, or twice with 56 days between doses, Ad26.COV2.S was given intramuscularly.

Generated by immunoSEQ multiplex PCR, the TCRdb table keeps only in-frame clones and is missing some. The data contain about 410,000 clones, 92% of them singletons. Study-level findings and limits: Total responses of T cells may have been underestimated by the analyses of TCR breadth and depth. Post-vaccination spike-specific CD8+ and CD4+ T cell responses reportedly had substantial breadth.

This clone was recorded only once. Its antigen is not identified. The V end lost 2 bases, the J end lost 2 bases, and 9 bases lay between the germline ends. Germline V gene lookup returns CDR1 ENHRY and CDR2 SYGVKD. The CDR3 has 14 residues. Treatment given: about 20 received Ad26.COV2.S at low or high dose, single or two shots; 5 received placebo; per-sample allocation not given. Day 63 following the first vaccine or placebo injection was when the samples were taken. The starting material was peripheral blood, obtained in a trial of Ad26.COV2.S vaccine versus placebo. The clonotype originates from a person aged 18 to 59 who received the Ad26.COV2.S COVID-19 vaccine or a placebo. V and J are TRBV10-3 and TRBJ2-5; D remains unclear. As DNA, the CDR3 is TGTGCCATCAGTGAGGACGTCAGGCAAGAGACCCAGTACTTC. Protein product: CAISEDVRQETQYF.